The 31 T cell receptor beta chains reported below all come from one sample, sequenced in a study of T cell clonality in common variable immunodeficiency. Libraries were prepared by immunoSEQ multiplex PCR; TCRdb keeps only in-frame clonotypes and omits some of them. Listed for the sample are 40,000 to 65,000 clones, none seen a single time. The sequenced sample was peripheral blood mononuclear cells. Every receptor here comes from a person aged 18 to 75 in good health.

This clone was counted ten times or more. The read finishes 3 residues shy of the CDR3 end, and the germline J gene is used to complete it. This rearrangement joins TRBV6-1 to TRBJ2-2; 9 bases fit TRBD2. This CDR3 comprises 16 residues. The ends lost 4 bases at V and 7 bases at J; junction bases unmatched: 10. Germline CDR1 and CDR2: MNHNS and SASEGT. The covered CDR3 bases are TGTGCCAGCAGTGTTAGCGGGAGAGGCGAACACGGGGAG. Translating gives CASSVSGRGEHGE. The entire CDR3 protein is CASSVSGRGEHGELFF.

There are many counts of this clone. The read gets to within 3 residues of the CDR3 end, and the germline J gene fills in the rest. The chain combines TRBV6-2 or TRBV6-3 with TRBJ2-7; 9 positions agree with TRBD2. There are 15 residues in the CDR3. The ends lost 6 bases at V and 2 bases at J; junction bases unmatched: 8. Germline V gene sequence: CDR1 MNHEY, CDR2 SVGEGT. The part of the CDR3 DNA that was read is TGTGCCAGCAGACCCCCGGGACTAGCTACCTACGAG. Translation gives CASRPPGLATYE. The full CDR3 is CASRPPGLATYEQYF.

This clone has a count of ten or more. The read comes to an end 3 residues before the CDR3 does, leaving the germline J gene to fill in the end. This chain joins TRBV20-1 and TRBJ2-4; 9 bases line up with TRBD2. The CDR3 has 15 amino acids. In germline, CDR1 is DFQATT, CDR2 SNEGSKA (reference sequence). The CDR3 here is CSARARREGGETQYF. The part of the CDR3 DNA that was read is TGCAGTGCTAGAGCGAGGCGGGAGGGGGGGGAGACT.

Many counts were recorded for this clone. The read ends 3 residues shy of where the CDR3 ends; the end is completed using the germline J gene. This rearrangement joins TRBV6-4 to TRBJ2-1; 11 bases are a match to TRBD2. This CDR3 comprises 15 residues. Germline values: CDR1 MRHNA, CDR2 SNTAGT. V shed 6 bases, J shed 4 bases, and the junction held 5 bases outside the gene matches. The DNA read from the CDR3 is TGTGCCAGCAGCCCACTAGCGGGAGCTTACAATGAG. Its protein is CASSPLAGAYNE. The full CDR3 is CASSPLAGAYNEQFF.

This clone showed up just a few times. With the read ending 3 residues before the CDR3 end, the germline J gene is used to fill in that end. The J gene is TRBJ1-6, the V gene TRBV20-1; possibly TRBD1 for D (6 bases). Germline loops: CDR1 DFQATT, CDR2 SNEGSKA (reference sequence). This CDR3 region has 16 residues. V gave up 5 bases and J gave up 10 bases, with 24 bases separating them. CDR3 residues: CSAHQPGGPGGSPLHF. Partial CDR3 DNA: TGCAGTGCTCACCAACCTGGGGGCCCCGGAGGGTCACCC.

The table lists this clone with many counts. The DNA read from the CDR3 is TGTGCCAGCTCACCGCCGGGACTCCGGAACACTGAA. This translates into CASSPPGLRNTE. The CDR3, in full, reads CASSPPGLRNTEAFF. The rearrangement uses TRBV18 and TRBJ1-1; TRBD1 might be the D (5 bases). The read halts 3 residues ahead of the CDR3 end, with the missing end drawn from the germline J gene. Per germline, CDR1 KGHSH and CDR2 LQKENI. V gave up 3 bases and J gave up 1 base, with 12 bases separating them. This CDR3 comprises 15 residues.

At least ten counts were recorded for this clone. The read comes to an end 3 residues before the CDR3 does, leaving the germline J gene to fill in the end. This chain uses TRBV19 with TRBJ1-5; tentatively, D is TRBD1 (5 bases). Germline CDR1 is LNHDA and CDR2 is SQIVND (reference sequence). The CDR3 has 14 amino acids. Trimming took 1 base from V and 6 from J, leaving 10 bases between them. The CDR3: CASSIGQGGQPQHF. The part of the CDR3 DNA that was read is TGTGCCAGTAGTATAGGGCAGGGTGGTCAGCCC.

This clone was picked up many times. The sequenced fragment ends 3 residues before the CDR3 boundary, so the rest is inferred from the germline J gene. V and J are TRBV5-6 and TRBJ1-2; 8 positions agree with TRBD1. Germline CDR1 SGHDT, CDR2 YYEEEE. The CDR3 is 15 residues long. V lost 2 bases, J lost 7 bases, and 10 bases stayed unmatched. The CDR3 bases that were read are TGTGCCAGCAGCTTAGTCGACAGGGGTGCAACTGGC. This encodes CASSLVDRGATG. The whole CDR3 reads CASSLVDRGATGYTF.

This clone was seen repeatedly, ten times or more. The CDR3 end is not reached by the read, which stops 3 residues before it; the germline J gene fills it in. The chain combines TRBV5-1 with TRBJ1-1; D perhaps matches TRBD1 (5 bases). Deletions cut 4 bases from V and 2 bases from J, with 12 bases between. Germline lookup yields CDR1 SGHRS and CDR2 YFSETQ. CDR3 length: 14 amino acids. The chain's CDR3 is CASSPEGHNTEAFF. The sequenced part of the CDR3 DNA is TGCGCCAGCAGCCCGGAGGGGCACAACACTGAA.

This clone was counted ten times or more. The sequenced fragment ends 3 residues before the CDR3 boundary, so the rest is inferred from the germline J gene. This chain connects TRBV18 to TRBJ1-4, with D possibly TRBD1 on 5 matching bases. CDR1 and CDR2 from the germline V gene are KGHSH and LQKENI. V lost 1 base and J lost 7, with 22 bases in between. The CDR3 is 18 amino acids. CDR3 DNA, as far as it was read: TGTGCCAGCTCACCACAACCGGGACTCCAGGGCGGTGGTGAAAAA. As protein: CASSPQPGLQGGGEK. The whole CDR3 reads CASSPQPGLQGGGEKLFF.

This clone was counted ten times or more. From the germline J gene comes the end of the CDR3, since the read stops 3 residues before it. J is TRBJ2-7 and V is TRBV6-2 or TRBV6-3; 9 bases match TRBD2. Germline loops: CDR1 MNHEY, CDR2 SVGEGT. J lost 2 bases, V lost 2 bases, and 4 bases had no gene match. The CDR3 consists of 15 residues. This CDR3 is CASSYGLAGTYEQYF. Partial CDR3 DNA: TGTGCCAGCAGTTACGGGCTAGCGGGAACCTACGAG.

This clone was seen many times. CDR3 DNA (partial): TGTGCCAGCAGTCACAGAAATTCACCC. Amino acid sequence: CASSHRNSP. The full CDR3 protein reads CASSHRNSPLHF. The chain couples TRBV6-2 or TRBV6-3 to TRBJ1-6, with D unclear. The read ends 3 residues before the CDR3 terminus; that terminus is restored from the germline J gene. V gave up 5 bases and J gave up 7 bases, with 6 bases separating them. The CDR3 has 12 amino acids. From germline, CDR1 is MNHEY and CDR2 SVGEGT.

The table lists this clone with many counts. The read ends 3 residues before the CDR3 terminus; that terminus is restored from the germline J gene. The same CDR3 arises from other DNA sequences in this sample as well. The gene calls are TRBV19 and TRBJ1-3, with a weak D call TRBD1 (6 bases). The germline CDR1 and CDR2 sequences are LNHDA and SQIVND (reference sequence). V was clipped by 6 bases and J by 4 bases, with 10 bases between them. The CDR3 runs to 13 residues. The part of the CDR3 DNA that was read is TGTGCCAGTAGACGGGACACCGGAAACACC. Its protein product is CASRRDTGNT. In full, the CDR3 is CASRRDTGNTIYF.

In this sample, this clone turned up many times. One end of the junction varies from germline; a read error may be responsible. The read stops 3 residues short of the end of the CDR3; the missing end is completed from the germline J gene. The V and J genes are TRBV4-2 and TRBJ1-2; 9 bases are shared with TRBD1. The CDR3 is 15 amino acids. Germline CDR1 is LGHNA and CDR2 is YNFKEQ. CDR3 region: CASSQDDGQGYGYTF. The sequenced CDR3 bases are TGCGCCAGCAGCCAAGATGATGGACAGGGGTATGGC.

This clone was recorded many times. The read terminates 3 residues before the CDR3 end, so the remaining end is supplied by the germline J gene. This chain uses TRBV20-1 with TRBJ1-2; tentative D call: TRBD1 (5 bases). The CDR3 totals 12 residues. Looked up from germline, CDR1 is DFQATT and CDR2 is SNEGSKA (reference sequence). Incomplete CDR3 DNA: TGCAGTCTTGGGGCCGAGGGGAAGGGC. Amino acids: CSLGAEGKG. The CDR3 in full is CSLGAEGKGYTF.

This clone was found a few times. The read finishes 3 residues shy of the CDR3 end, and the germline J gene is used to complete it. The chain couples TRBV6-2 or TRBV6-3 to TRBJ1-5; D is unresolved. Trimming removed 6 bases at V and 1 base at J, with 13 bases between. Germline assignment: CDR1 MNHEY and CDR2 SVGEGT. The CDR3 consists of 15 residues. The sequenced part of the CDR3 DNA is TGTGCCAGCAGCAGAGAGAGCGTCAGCAATCAGCCC. Translating gives CASSRESVSNQP. In full, the CDR3 reads CASSRESVSNQPQHF.

This clone was recorded at least ten times. The observed sequence ends 3 residues before the CDR3 terminus, with the missing tail filled in from the germline J gene. The chain uses TRBV2 and TRBJ2-1; D is unclear. The CDR3 spans 12 residues. CDR1 is SNHLY, CDR2 FYNNEI, per germline. Deletions cut 7 bases from V and 5 bases from J, with 9 bases between. The CDR3 is CASTGLNNEQFF. The CDR3 DNA, read in part, is TGTGCCAGCACCGGGTTAAACAATGAG. Supplemented by reference TRBV2 and TRBJ2-1, the full variable domain reads EPEVTQTPSHQVTQMGQEVILRCVPISNHLYFYWYRQILGQKVEFLVSFYNNEISEKSEIFDDQFSVERPDGSNFTLKIRSTKLEDSAMYFCASTGLNNEQFFGPGTRLTVL.

This clone was seen repeatedly, ten times or more. From the germline J gene comes the end of the CDR3, since the read stops 3 residues before it. The chain couples TRBV12-3 or TRBV12-4 to TRBJ2-2, with D possibly matching TRBD1 (6 bases). The V end lost 6 bases, the J end lost 4 bases, and 15 bases lay between the germline ends. CDR3 size: 15 residues. The sequenced CDR3 bases are TGTGCCAGCAGCCCGGACAGTCCAGGCACCGGGGAG. It specifies CASSPDSPGTGE. The CDR3 as a whole reads CASSPDSPGTGELFF.

This clone has ten or more counts. The observed sequence ends 3 residues before the CDR3 terminus, with the missing tail filled in from the germline J gene. The chain carries TRBV7-9 and TRBJ1-4; no clear D. Germline CDR1 and CDR2: SEHNR and FQNEAQ (reference sequence). The CDR3 has 14 amino acids. V was cut by 7 bases and J by 0 bases, with 9 bases left in between. CDR3: CASNGWATNEKLFF. CDR3 DNA, as far as it was read: TGTGCCAGCAACGGGTGGGCAACTAATGAAAAA.

At least ten counts were recorded for this clone. The CDR3 is CASSVGSGLTYEQYF. Partial CDR3 DNA: TGTGCCAGCAGCGTAGGGAGCGGGCTTACCTACGAG. The chain has TRBV9 and TRBJ2-7; D might be TRBD2 (6 bases). The CDR3 goes on 3 residues after the read ends, and that part is filled in from the germline J gene. The V gene's germline CDR1 is SGDLS and CDR2 YYNGEE. This CDR3 contains 15 residues. The V gene lost 0 bases and the J gene lost 2 bases, with 12 bases spanning the gap.

A few counts support this clone. The read falls 3 residues short of the CDR3 end, and the missing part is taken from the germline J gene. V usage is TRBV19 and J usage is TRBJ2-7, with D perhaps TRBD1 or TRBD2 (6 bases each). Germline V lookup: CDR1 LNHDA, CDR2 SQIVND (reference sequence). V was clipped by 5 bases and J by 5 bases, with 13 bases between them. CDR3 length: 13 amino acids. CDR3 sequence: CASSFNREDEQYF. Incomplete CDR3 DNA: TGTGCCAGTAGTTTTAACAGGGAGGACGAG.

This clone was found many times. The CDR3 spells CAWMAGYGYTF. CDR3 DNA (partial): TGTGCCTGGATGGCGGGGTATGGC. The chain uses TRBV30 and TRBJ1-2; D is uncertain. The CDR3 end is not reached by the read, which stops 3 residues before it; the germline J gene fills it in. The V gene's germline CDR1 is GTSNPN and CDR2 SVGIG (reference sequence). The CDR3 has 11 residues. Trimming shortened V by 4 bases and J by 5 bases, and 8 bases separated the two germline ends.

This clone appeared many times. The read terminates 3 residues ahead of where the CDR3 ends, so the germline J gene completes it. The rearrangement joins TRBV20-1 to TRBJ2-2; 7 nucleotides line up with TRBD1. The CDR3 length is 15 residues. Germline V gene lookup returns CDR1 DFQATT and CDR2 SNEGSKA (reference sequence). J was trimmed by 0 bases and V by 1 base; bases with no gene match: 2. CDR3 in amino acids: CSARGQGANTGELFF. Partial CDR3 DNA: TGCAGTGCTAGAGGGCAGGGGGCGAACACCGGGGAG.

This clone was recorded at least ten times. The missing CDR3 end, 3 residues past where the read stops, is filled in from the germline J gene. The chain is built from TRBV19 and TRBJ1-5; D remains ambiguous. Germline V gene data show CDR1 as LNHDA and CDR2 as SQIVND (reference sequence). V was clipped by 2 bases and J by 0 bases, with 14 bases between them. The CDR3 spans 17 residues. CDR3 sequence: CASSISIGSHSNQPQHF. Partial CDR3 DNA: TGTGCCAGTAGTATATCTATCGGTAGCCATAGCAATCAGCCC.

This clone was recorded a few times. The observed sequence ends 3 residues before the CDR3 terminus, with the missing tail filled in from the germline J gene. The chain recombines TRBV5-1 with TRBJ2-7; TRBD2 aligns across 14 bases. The J segment lost 5 bases and the V segment lost 4 bases, leaving 8 bases of the junction unmatched. Germline CDR1 reads SGHRS; CDR2 reads YFSETQ. The CDR3 has 16 amino acids. The CDR3 DNA, read in part, is TGCGCCAGCAGCGCCAGACTAGCGGGAGGGTCCGACGAG. Translation gives CASSARLAGGSDE. In full, the CDR3 reads CASSARLAGGSDEQYF.

This clone has at least ten counts. Read coverage stops 3 residues before the CDR3 terminus; the germline J gene supplies the remainder. This chain connects TRBV19 to TRBJ2-1, with TRBD2 matching over 11 bases. V gave up 6 bases and J gave up 5 bases; unmatched junction bases: 6. Germline V lookup: CDR1 LNHDA, CDR2 SQIVND (reference sequence). The CDR3 has 15 amino acids. The CDR3 bases that were read are TGTGCCAGTAGCACCCCGGGACTAGCGGACAATGAG. It encodes CASSTPGLADNE. From start to end, the CDR3 is CASSTPGLADNEQFF.

This clone came up many times. Sequencing ends 3 residues short of the CDR3 end; the germline J gene provides the rest. The chain combines TRBV7-9 with TRBJ2-5; a weak D match, TRBD2 (6 bases). The CDR3 spans 14 residues. CDR1 is SEHNR, CDR2 FQNEAQ, per germline (reference sequence). V lost 5 bases and J 5 bases, leaving 15 bases between the germline ends. The chain's CDR3 is CASSHPRGMETQYF. The sequenced CDR3 bases are TGTGCCAGCAGCCACCCGCGGGGCATGGAGACC.

At least ten counts were recorded for this clone. The sequence runs out 3 residues before the end of the CDR3; the remainder is reconstructed from the germline J gene. This chain links TRBV20-1 with TRBJ2-3, with 8 bases identical to TRBD1. The CDR3 is 14 residues long. Unmatched junction bases numbered 7, after V lost 5 bases and J lost 3 bases. Looked up from germline, CDR1 is DFQATT and CDR2 is SNEGSKA (reference sequence). The CDR3 spells CSARRQGSTDTQYF. Incomplete CDR3 DNA: TGCAGTGCTCGACGACAGGGGAGTACAGATACG.

This clone was observed a few times. The sequenced fragment ends 3 residues before the CDR3 boundary, so the rest is inferred from the germline J gene. V and J are TRBV6-4 and TRBJ1-5; D gene unclear. V gave up 8 bases and J gave up 4 bases, with 15 bases separating them. The germline V gene has CDR1 MRHNA and CDR2 SNTAGT. The CDR3 sequence is 14 residues long. CDR3 in amino acids: CASPPRGRNQPQHF. The covered CDR3 bases are TGTGCCAGCCCGCCGAGAGGCAGGAATCAGCCC.

This clone was counted at least ten times. The read gets to within 3 residues of the CDR3 end, and the germline J gene fills in the rest. V and J are TRBV20-1 and TRBJ2-1, with D possibly TRBD2 on 6 matching bases. Germline-derived CDR1 and CDR2 are DFQATT and SNEGSKA (reference sequence). This CDR3 has 14 amino acids. V shed 3 bases and J shed 7 bases, with 16 bases lying between them. The CDR3 sequence: CSASGGNPINEQFF. The CDR3 DNA, read in part, is TGCAGTGCTAGCGGCGGGAACCCCATAAATGAG.

This clone came up a few times. The CDR3 goes on 3 residues after the read ends, and that part is filled in from the germline J gene. The chain employs TRBV19 and TRBJ1-2; weak D call: TRBD1 (5 bases). V shed 1 base and J shed 6 bases, with 9 bases lying between them. Germline V gene sequence: CDR1 LNHDA, CDR2 SQIVND (reference sequence). CDR3 length: 13 residues. The DNA read from the CDR3 is TGTGCCAGTAGTATAGGAAGAGGGGATGGC. As protein: CASSIGRGDG. The full CDR3 protein reads CASSIGRGDGYTF.